This TCR beta chain was identified in a study of blood T cells in healthy people across ages. Whole-study findings and limits: Expanded clonotype changes were possibly confounded by unknown donor CMV status. Older age coincided with a roughly linear decline in TCR beta diversity per million T cells.

The authors ran a second PCR of about 6 to 12 cycles using a sample-barcoded 5' primer and a J-beta primer mix. TCRdb re-called the 5' RACE reads through MiXCR, storing one row per CDR3 protein. Here the sample spans fewer than 2,000,000 distinct CDR3 sequences, around 35% being singletons. The CDR3 loop spans 14 amino acids. Germline CDR1 reads SGHTA; CDR2 reads FQGNSA. On this clonotype: Its antigen is currently unknown. Sequence at one end of the junction differs from germline and may be a read error.

The sequencing sample was made of blood. The TCR sequence derives from a woman under 40 in good health. The J gene is TRBJ1-4, the V gene TRBV7-2; unclear D gene. For the CDR3, the DNA is TGTGCCAACAGCTTCCCGGGCACTAATGAAAAACTGTTTTTT. Protein: CANSFPGTNEKLFF.